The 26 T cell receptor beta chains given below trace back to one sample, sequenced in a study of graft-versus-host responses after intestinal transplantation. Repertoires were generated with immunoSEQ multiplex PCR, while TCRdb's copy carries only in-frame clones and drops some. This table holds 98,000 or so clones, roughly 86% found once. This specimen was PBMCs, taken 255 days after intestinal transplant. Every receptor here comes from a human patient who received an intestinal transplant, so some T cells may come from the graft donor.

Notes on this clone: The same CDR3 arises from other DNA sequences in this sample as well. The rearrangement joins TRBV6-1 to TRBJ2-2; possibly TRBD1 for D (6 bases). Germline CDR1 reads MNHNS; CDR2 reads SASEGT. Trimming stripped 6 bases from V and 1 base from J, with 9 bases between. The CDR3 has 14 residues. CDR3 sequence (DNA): TGTGCCAGCAGCCCGACAGGGAACACCGGGGAGCTGTTTTTT. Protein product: CASSPTGNTGELFF.

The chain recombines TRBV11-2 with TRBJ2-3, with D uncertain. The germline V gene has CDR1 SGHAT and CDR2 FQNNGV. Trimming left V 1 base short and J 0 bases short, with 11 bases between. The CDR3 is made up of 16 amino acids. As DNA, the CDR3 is TGTGCCAGCAGCTTAGGTGGCAGTTATAGCACAGATACGCAGTATTTT. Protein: CASSLGGSYSTDTQYF.

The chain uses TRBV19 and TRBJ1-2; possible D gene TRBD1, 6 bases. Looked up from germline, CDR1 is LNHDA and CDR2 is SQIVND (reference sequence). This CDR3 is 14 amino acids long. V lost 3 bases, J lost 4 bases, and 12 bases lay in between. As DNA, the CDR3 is TGTGCCAGTAGTATTGATAGGGGGGTCTATGGCTACACCTTC. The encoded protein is CASSIDRGVYGYTF.

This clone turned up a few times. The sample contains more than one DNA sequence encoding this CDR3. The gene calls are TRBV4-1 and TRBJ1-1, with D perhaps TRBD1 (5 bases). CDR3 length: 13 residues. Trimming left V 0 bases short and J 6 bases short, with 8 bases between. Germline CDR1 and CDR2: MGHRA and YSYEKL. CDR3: CASSQDRGAEAFF. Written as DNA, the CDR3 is TGCGCCAGCAGCCAAGATCGGGGGGCTGAAGCTTTCTTT.

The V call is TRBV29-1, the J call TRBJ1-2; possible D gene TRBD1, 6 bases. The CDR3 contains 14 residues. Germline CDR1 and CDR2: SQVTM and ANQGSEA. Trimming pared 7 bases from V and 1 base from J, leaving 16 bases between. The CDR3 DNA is TGCAGCGGCCGAACGGGACAAGATAACTATGGCTACACCTTC. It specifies CSGRTGQDNYGYTF.

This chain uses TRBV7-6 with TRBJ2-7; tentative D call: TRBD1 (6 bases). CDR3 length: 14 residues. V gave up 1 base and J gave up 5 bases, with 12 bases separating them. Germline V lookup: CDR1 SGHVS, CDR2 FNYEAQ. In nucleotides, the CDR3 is TGTGCCAGCAGCTTAGGGTACAGGGCGGACGAGCAGTACTTC. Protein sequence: CASSLGYRADEQYF.

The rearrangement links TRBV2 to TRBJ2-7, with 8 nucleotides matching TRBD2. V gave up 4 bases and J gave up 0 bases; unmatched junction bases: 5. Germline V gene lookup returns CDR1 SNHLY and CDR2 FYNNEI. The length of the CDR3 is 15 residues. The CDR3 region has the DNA TGTGCCAGCAGTGCTGGGGGGACTAGCTCCTACGAGCAGTACGTC. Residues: CASSAGGTSSYEQYV.

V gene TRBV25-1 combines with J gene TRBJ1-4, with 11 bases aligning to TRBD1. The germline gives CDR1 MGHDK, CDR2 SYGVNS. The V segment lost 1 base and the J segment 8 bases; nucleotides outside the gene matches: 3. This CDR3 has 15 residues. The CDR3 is CASSESDRGREKLFF. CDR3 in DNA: TGTGCCAGCAGTGAATCGGACAGGGGGCGGGAAAAACTGTTTTTT. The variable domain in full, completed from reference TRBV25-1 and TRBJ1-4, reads EADIYQTPRYLVIGTGKKITLECSQTMGHDKMYWYQQDPGMELHLIHYSYGVNSTEKGDLSSESTVSRIRTEHFPLTLESARPSHTSQYLCASSESDRGREKLFFGSGTQLSVL.

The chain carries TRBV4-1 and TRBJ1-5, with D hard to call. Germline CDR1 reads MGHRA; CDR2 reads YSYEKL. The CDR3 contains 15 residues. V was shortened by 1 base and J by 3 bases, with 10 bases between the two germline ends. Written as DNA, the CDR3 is TGCGCCAGCAGCCAAGGACGGGAATACAATCAGCCCCAGCATTTT. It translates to CASSQGREYNQPQHF.

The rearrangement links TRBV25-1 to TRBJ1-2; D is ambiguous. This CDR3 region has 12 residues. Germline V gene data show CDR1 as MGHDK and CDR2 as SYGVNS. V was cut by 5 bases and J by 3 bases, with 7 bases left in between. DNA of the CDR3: TGTGCCAGCAGTTCCTTAGACTATGGCTACACCTTC. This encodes CASSSLDYGYTF.

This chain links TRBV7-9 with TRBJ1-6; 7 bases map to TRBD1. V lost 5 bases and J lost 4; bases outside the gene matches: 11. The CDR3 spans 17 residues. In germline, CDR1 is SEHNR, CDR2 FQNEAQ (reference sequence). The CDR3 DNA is TGTGCCAGCAGCCAAGAAAAGCTACAGGGGTATAATTCACCCCTCCACTTT. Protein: CASSQEKLQGYNSPLHF.

The DNA for the CDR3 is TGCGCCAGCAGCCAATGGGGACAGGGGGACGGGGAGCTGTTTTTT. Amino acids: CASSQWGQGDGELFF. The chain uses TRBV4-1 and TRBJ2-2; 11 bases are shared with TRBD1. Germline CDR1 is MGHRA and CDR2 is YSYEKL. The CDR3 contains 15 residues. J gave up 7 bases and V 2 bases, and 3 bases lay outside the gene matches.

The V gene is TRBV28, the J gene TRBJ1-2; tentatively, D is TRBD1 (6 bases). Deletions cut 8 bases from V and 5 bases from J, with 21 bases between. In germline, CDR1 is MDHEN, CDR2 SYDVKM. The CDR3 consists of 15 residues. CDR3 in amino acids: CASQGQRGGGYGYTF. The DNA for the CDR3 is TGTGCCAGCCAGGGTCAGAGGGGGGGCGGGTATGGCTACACCTTC.

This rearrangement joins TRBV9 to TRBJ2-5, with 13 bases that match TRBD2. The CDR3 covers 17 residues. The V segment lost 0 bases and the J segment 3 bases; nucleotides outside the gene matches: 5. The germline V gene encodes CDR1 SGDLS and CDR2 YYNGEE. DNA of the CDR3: TGTGCCAGCAGCGTAGATGGGACTAGCGGGATAAAAGAGACCCAGTACTTC. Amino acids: CASSVDGTSGIKETQYF.

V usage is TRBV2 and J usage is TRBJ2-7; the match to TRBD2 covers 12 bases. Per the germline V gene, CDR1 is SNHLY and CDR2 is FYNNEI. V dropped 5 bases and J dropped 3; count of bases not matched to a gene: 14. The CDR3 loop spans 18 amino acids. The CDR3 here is CASSWSSGRGVDYYEQYF. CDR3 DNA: TGTGCCAGCAGTTGGTCTAGCGGGAGGGGAGTGGACTACTACGAGCAGTACTTC.

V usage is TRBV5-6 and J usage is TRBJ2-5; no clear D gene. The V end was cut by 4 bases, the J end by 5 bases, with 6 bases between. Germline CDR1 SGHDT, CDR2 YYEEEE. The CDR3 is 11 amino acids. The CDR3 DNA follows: TGTGCCAGCAGCGTGGGGGAGACCCAGTACTTC. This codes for CASSVGETQYF.

This chain's CDR3 is CASSEASQGNEQFF. The CDR3 DNA reads as TGTGCCAGCAGTGAAGCCAGTCAGGGCAATGAGCAGTTCTTC. This chain connects TRBV2 to TRBJ2-1, with D perhaps matching TRBD1 (5 bases). From germline, CDR1 is SNHLY and CDR2 FYNNEI. The germline V and J ends were trimmed by 0 bases and 6 bases, with 9 bases remaining between them. This CDR3 contains 14 residues. Drawing the rest from reference TRBV2 and TRBJ2-1, the complete variable domain is EPEVTQTPSHQVTQMGQEVILRCVPISNHLYFYWYRQILGQKVEFLVSFYNNEISEKSEIFDDQFSVERPDGSNFTLKIRSTKLEDSAMYFCASSEASQGNEQFFGPGTRLTVL.

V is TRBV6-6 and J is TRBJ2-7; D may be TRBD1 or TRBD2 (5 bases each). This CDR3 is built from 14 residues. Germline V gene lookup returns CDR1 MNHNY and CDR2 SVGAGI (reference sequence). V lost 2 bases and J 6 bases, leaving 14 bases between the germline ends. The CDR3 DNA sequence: TGTGCCAGCAGTTACGATGGGACGAGGAGCGAGCAGTACGTC. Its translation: CASSYDGTRSEQYV.

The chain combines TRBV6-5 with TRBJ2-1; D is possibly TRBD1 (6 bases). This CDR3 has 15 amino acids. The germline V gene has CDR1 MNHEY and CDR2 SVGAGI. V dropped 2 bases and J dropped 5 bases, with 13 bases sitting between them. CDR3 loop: CASSYGQGTNNEQFF. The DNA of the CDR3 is TGTGCCAGCAGTTACGGGCAGGGGACAAACAATGAGCAGTTCTTC.

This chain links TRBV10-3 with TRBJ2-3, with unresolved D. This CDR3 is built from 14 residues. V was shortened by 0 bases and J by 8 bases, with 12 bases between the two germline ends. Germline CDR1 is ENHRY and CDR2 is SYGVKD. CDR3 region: CAISESSNSLTQYF. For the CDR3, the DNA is TGTGCCATCAGTGAGTCGAGTAACAGTCTTACGCAGTATTTT.

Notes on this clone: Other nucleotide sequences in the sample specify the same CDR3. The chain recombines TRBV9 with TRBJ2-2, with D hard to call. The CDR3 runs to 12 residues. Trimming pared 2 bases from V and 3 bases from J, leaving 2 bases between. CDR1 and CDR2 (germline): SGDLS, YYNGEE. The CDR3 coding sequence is TGTGCCAGCAGCGTGTACACCGGGGAGCTGTTTTTT. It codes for CASSVYTGELFF.

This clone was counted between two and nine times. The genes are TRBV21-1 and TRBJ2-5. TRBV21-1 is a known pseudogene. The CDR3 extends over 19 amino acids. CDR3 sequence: CASSKDSQTRGGTQETQYF. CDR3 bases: TGTGCCAGCAGCAAAGATAGCCAGACTAGAGGGGGGACCCAAGAGACCCAGTACTTC.

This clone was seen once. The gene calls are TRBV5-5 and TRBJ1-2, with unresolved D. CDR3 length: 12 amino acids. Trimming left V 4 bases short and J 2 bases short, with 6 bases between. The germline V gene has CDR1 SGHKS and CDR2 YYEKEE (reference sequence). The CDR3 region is CASSGQNYGYTF. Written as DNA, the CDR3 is TGTGCCAGCAGCGGTCAGAACTATGGCTACACCTTC.

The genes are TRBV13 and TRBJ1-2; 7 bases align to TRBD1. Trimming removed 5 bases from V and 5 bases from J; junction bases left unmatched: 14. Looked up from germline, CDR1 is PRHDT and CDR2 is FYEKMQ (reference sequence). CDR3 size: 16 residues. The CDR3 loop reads CASSLSYRGASYGYTF. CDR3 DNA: TGTGCCAGCAGCCTAAGTTACAGGGGCGCGAGTTATGGCTACACCTTC.

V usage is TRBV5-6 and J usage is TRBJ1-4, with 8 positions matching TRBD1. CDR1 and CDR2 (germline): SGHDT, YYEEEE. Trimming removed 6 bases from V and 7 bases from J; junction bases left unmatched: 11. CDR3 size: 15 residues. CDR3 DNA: TGTGCCAGCACCGACGCCAGGGGGCGCCTTGAAAAACTGTTTTTT. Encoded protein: CASTDARGRLEKLFF.

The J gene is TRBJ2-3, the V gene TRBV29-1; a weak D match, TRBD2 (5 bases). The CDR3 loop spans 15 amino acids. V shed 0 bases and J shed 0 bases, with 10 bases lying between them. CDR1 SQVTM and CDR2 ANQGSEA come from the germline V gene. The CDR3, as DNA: TGCAGCGTTGAAGATGGGAGACAAAGCACAGATACGCAGTATTTT. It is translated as CSVEDGRQSTDTQYF.